The TCR beta chain described here comes from a study of shared clonotypes between healthy human individuals. Study details: Every donor yielded three CD4 naive, three CD4 memory, two CD8 naive and one CD8 memory plate.

Sequenced by immunoSEQ multiplex PCR; TCRdb stores in-frame clones only, minus some. Here the sample spans roughly 700,000 clones, approximately 74% being singletons. The V end was cut by 5 bases, the J end by 5 bases, with 18 bases between. Germline CDR1 SNHLY, CDR2 FYNNEI. This CDR3 comprises 15 residues. Sequencing used memory CD4+ T cells sorted from blood. Subset given: CD45RA-negative fraction. The sequence was obtained from a woman in her thirties in good health. This sequence joins TRBV2 and TRBJ1-1; TRBD1 is a possible D gene (6 bases). The CDR3 is CASSPTSGAWTEAFF. The DNA of the CDR3 is TGTGCCAGCAGTCCCACGTCGGGGGCCTGGACTGAAGCTTTCTTT.